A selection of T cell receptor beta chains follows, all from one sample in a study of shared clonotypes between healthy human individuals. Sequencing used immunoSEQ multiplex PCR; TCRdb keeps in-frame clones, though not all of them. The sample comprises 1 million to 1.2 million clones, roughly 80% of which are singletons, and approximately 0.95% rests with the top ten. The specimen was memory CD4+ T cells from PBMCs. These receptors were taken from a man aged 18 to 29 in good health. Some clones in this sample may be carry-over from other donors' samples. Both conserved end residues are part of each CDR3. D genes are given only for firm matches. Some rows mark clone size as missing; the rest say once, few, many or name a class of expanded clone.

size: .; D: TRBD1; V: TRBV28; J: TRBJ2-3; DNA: TGTGCCAGCAGTTTAAGAGGGACAGCTAGCACAGATACGCAGTATTTT; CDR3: CASSLRGTASTDTQYF
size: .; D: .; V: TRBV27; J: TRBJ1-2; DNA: TGTGCCAGCGGATTAGTCGGACAGAGTTTTTATGGCTACACCTTC; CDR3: CASGLVGQSFYGYTF
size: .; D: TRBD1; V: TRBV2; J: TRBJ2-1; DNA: TGTGCCAGCAGTTATGAGGACAGGTCCTACAATGAGCAGTTCTTC; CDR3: CASSYEDRSYNEQFF
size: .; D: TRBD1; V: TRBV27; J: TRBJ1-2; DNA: TGTGCCAGCAGTTTATCGGGACAGGGGACCTATGGCTACACCTTC; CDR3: CASSLSGQGTYGYTF
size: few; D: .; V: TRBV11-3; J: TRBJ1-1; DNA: TGTGCCAGCAGCTCCGACAGCGGTCCCCACACTGAAGCTTTCTTT; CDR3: CASSSDSGPHTEAFF
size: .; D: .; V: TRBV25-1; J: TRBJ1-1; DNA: TGTGCCAGCAGTGAATTTAGGGACACTGAAGCTTTCTTT; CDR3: CASSEFRDTEAFF
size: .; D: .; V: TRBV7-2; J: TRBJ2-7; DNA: TGTGCCAGCTCCCGTCGACTGGGCTCCTACGAGCAGTACTTC; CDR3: CASSRRLGSYEQYF
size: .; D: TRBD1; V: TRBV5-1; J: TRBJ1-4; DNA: TGCGCCAGCAGCTCCTCCGGGACAGGGGGTGAAAAACTGTTTTTT; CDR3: CASSSSGTGGEKLFF
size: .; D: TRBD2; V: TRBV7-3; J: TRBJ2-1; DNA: TGTGCCAGCAGCCCTCGACCCGCCCCGGCTAGCGGTTACAATGAGCAGTTCTTC; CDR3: CASSPRPAPASGYNEQFF
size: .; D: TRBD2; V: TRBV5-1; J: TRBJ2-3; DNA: TGCGCCAGCAGCCCCCGGGGAGCGGGGTCCACAGATACGCAGTATTTT; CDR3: CASSPRGAGSTDTQYF
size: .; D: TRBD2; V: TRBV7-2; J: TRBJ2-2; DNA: TGTGCCAGCAGCTTAGGGGCGGGAGGTTACACCGGGGAGCTGTTTTTT; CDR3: CASSLGAGGYTGELFF
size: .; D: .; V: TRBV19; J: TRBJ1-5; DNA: TGTGCCAGTAGTATATTTGCCTCCGGGAGCAATCAGCCCCAGCATTTT; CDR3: CASSIFASGSNQPQHF
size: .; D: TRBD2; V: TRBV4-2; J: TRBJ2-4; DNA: TGTGCCAGCAGCCCCGGACTAGAGGACATTCAGTACTTC; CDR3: CASSPGLEDIQYF
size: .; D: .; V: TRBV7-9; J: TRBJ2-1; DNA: TGTGCCAGCAGCTTAGGTCTGAGCTCCTACAATGAGCAGTTCTTC; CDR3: CASSLGLSSYNEQFF
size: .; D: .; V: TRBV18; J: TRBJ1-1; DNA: TGTGCCAGCTCAGGGAACACTGAAGCTTTCTTT; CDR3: CASSGNTEAFF
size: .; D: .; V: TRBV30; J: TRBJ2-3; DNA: TGTGCCTGGAGTCTACAGCGGTTTGGCCCAGATACGCAGTATTTT; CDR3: CAWSLQRFGPDTQYF
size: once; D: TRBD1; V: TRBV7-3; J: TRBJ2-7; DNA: TGTGCCAGCAGCTGGGGACAGGGGGCGACCTACGAGCAGTACTTC; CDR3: CASSWGQGATYEQYF
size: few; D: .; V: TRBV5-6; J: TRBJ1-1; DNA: TGTGCCAGCAGCGACGACACGAACACTGAAGCTTTCTTT; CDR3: CASSDDTNTEAFF
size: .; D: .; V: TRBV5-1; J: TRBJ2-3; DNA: TGCGCCAGCAACGACCCCTCTAGGGTTACAGATACGCAGTATTTT; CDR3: CASNDPSRVTDTQYF
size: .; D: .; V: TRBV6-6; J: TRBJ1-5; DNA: TGTGCCAGCAGGGGTGACAGTCATCAGCCCCAGCATTTT; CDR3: CASRGDSHQPQHF
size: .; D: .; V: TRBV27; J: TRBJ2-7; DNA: TGTGCCAGCAGTTACAGGGGAGCGGGACGATTCGAGCAGTACTTC; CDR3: CASSYRGAGRFEQYF
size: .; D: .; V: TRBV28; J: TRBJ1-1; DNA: TGTGCCAGCAGTTTGGGCCCTGATCTTGGGGCTTTCTTT; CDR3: CASSLGPDLGAFF
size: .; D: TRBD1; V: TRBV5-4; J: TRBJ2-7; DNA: TGTGCCAGCAGCTTTTGGACAGGAGGCGAGCAGTACTTC; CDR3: CASSFWTGGEQYF
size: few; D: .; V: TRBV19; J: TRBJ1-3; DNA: TGTGCCAGTAGTCCCTCGACCAGGAGAAACACCATATATTTT; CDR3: CASSPSTRRNTIYF